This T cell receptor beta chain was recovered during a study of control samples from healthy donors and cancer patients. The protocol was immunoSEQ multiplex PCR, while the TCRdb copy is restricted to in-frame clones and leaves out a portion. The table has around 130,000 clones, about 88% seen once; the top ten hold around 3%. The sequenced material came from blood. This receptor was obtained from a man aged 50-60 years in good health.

CDR3 loop: CASSLGQDYGYTF. CDR3 nucleotide sequence: TGCGCCAGCAGCTTGGGGCAGGACTATGGCTACACCTTC. V gene TRBV5-1 combines with J gene TRBJ1-2; D call uncertain. CDR3 size: 13 residues. Germline V gene lookup returns CDR1 SGHRS and CDR2 YFSETQ. Trimming shortened V by 0 bases and J by 3 bases, and 6 bases separated the two germline ends.